This T cell receptor beta chain was recovered during a study of cytomegalovirus exposure and HLA in healthy donors. Study context: Approximately 180 million T cells yielded 100 million to 130 million unique TCR beta sequences, as an earlier analysis found.

Unmatched junction bases numbered 12, after V lost 7 bases and J lost 6 bases. The CDR3 contains 15 residues. Looked up from germline, CDR1 is MDHEN and CDR2 is SYDVKM. Regarding this clone: Its antigen is not known.

The PCR was carried out with 60 Vbeta primers and 13 Jbeta primers. TCRdb keeps only in-frame clones here, not all; method: immunoSEQ multiplex PCR. There are about 150,000 clones in the sample; 85% occur only once, and 1% lies in the top ten. Study-wide results and limits: The study designated 150 or so TCR beta chains cytomegalovirus-associated.

The specimen sequenced was PBMCs. The chain combines TRBV28 with TRBJ2-3, with 8 bases matching TRBD2. This receptor was obtained from a boy aged 2 to 10 in good health and CMV-seronegative. The CDR3 nucleotides read TGTGCCAGCAAAGTTTACCGGGGGGGTGGGGATACGCAGTATTTT. Its protein is CASKVYRGGGDTQYF.